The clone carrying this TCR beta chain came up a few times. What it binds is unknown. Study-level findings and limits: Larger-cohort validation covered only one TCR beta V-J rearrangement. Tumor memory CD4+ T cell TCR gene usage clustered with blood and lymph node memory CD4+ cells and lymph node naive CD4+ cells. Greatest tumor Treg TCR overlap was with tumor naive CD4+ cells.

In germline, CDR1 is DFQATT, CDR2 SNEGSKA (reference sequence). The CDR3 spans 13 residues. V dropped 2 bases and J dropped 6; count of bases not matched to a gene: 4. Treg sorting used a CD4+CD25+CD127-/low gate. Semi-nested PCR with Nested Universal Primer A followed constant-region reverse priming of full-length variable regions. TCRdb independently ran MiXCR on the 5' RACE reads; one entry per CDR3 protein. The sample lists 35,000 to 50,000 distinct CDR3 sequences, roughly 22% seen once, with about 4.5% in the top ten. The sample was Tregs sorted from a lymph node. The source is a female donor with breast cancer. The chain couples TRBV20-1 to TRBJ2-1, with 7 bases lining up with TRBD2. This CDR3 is CSARKGTTNEQFF. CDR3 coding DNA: TGCAGTGCTAGAAAAGGGACTACCAATGAGCAGTTCTTC.